This entry describes one T cell receptor (beta chain). The deep-level immunoSEQ assay was used. In the authors' methods: Junction-only sequences without quality scores came from ImmunoSEQ, so filtering differed. Measured with immunoSEQ multiplex PCR; TCRdb has only the in-frame clones, and not every one. V, J and clone size are those of that table, while D and trimming were read from the DNA. The sample includes about 470,000 clones, roughly 80% seen only once; the top ten take over 10%. The V end lost 1 base, the J end lost 5 bases, and 16 bases lay between the germline ends. The CDR3 spans 16 residues. CDR1 is LGHNA and CDR2 is YNFKEQ in the germline V gene. The sample is drawn from a study of shared clonotypes between healthy human individuals. Every one of the donors was a Caucasian adult that lived in Nashville, Tennessee.

Sequenced material: PBMCs. The source of this sequence is a woman between 40 and 50 years old in good health. Some clones in this sample may be carry-over from other donors' samples. The J gene is TRBJ2-3, the V gene TRBV4-2; TRBD2 might be the D (5 bases). Written as DNA, the CDR3 is TGTGCCAGCAGCCAAGCCACTAGAACGACCCAAGATACGCAGTATTTT. As protein: CASSQATRTTQDTQYF.